This note documents a single T cell receptor (beta chain) sequence. The sample originates from a study of HIV-infected patients and healthy controls. The CDR3 runs 14 residues. Germline V gene data show CDR1 as SNHLY and CDR2 as FYNNEI. V dropped 4 bases and J dropped 9; count of bases not matched to a gene: 11. MiXCR was run by TCRdb on the 5' RACE reads, yielding one entry per CDR3 protein. This table has some 67,000 distinct CDR3 sequences, 16% appearing once. The gene calls are TRBV2 and TRBJ2-7; 8 bases are shared with TRBD1. This clonotype originated in a human donor in good health. The sequencing input was CD4+ T cells from blood. This CDR3 reads CASSVQGASLPQYF. The CDR3 coding sequence is TGTGCCAGCAGTGTTCAGGGGGCGTCCCTCCCGCAGTACTTC.